The 7 T cell receptor beta chains below were found in one sample sequenced in a study of identical twins. TCRdb fed the 5' RACE reads into MiXCR, producing one record per CDR3 protein. The sample has about 200,000 distinct CDR3 sequences; more than 6.5% are singletons. The same sample was also studied in work on yellow fever vaccine responses in identical twins.

Sequenced sample: memory (CD45RO+) T cells sorted from blood. The receptor source for this set is a young woman in good health.

In this sample, this clonotype turned up a few times. The chain couples TRBV28 to TRBJ2-1; D not resolved. Germline CDR1 reads MDHEN; CDR2 reads SYDVKM. Trimming removed 1 base at V and 12 bases at J, with 19 bases between. CDR3 length equals 15 residues. The CDR3 reads CASSLSSPQGLWQFF. Here the CDR3 DNA reads TGTGCCAGCAGTTTATCCAGTCCTCAAGGGTTGTGGCAGTTCTTC. Variable domain in full (rest from reference TRBV28 and TRBJ2-1): DVKVTQSSRYLVKRTGEKVFLECVQDMDHENMFWYRQDPGLGLRLIYFSYDVKMKEKGDIPEGYSVSREKKERFSLILESASTNQTSMYLCASSLSSPQGLWQFFGPGTRLTVL.

Comment on this clonotype: Given a much more abundant clone one base away, this may be a read error. The J gene is TRBJ2-3, the V gene TRBV5-1; the match to TRBD2 covers 8 bases. After removal of 5 bases from V and 4 bases from J, the junction contained 12 bases not matched to a gene. This CDR3 has 16 amino acids. The V gene's germline CDR1 is SGHRS and CDR2 YFSETQ. For the CDR3, the DNA is TGCGCCAGCAGTCGTATCAGCGGGGGCGGGGCAGATACGCAGTATTTT. As protein: CASSRISGGGADTQYF.

The chain joins TRBV2 to TRBJ2-1; the D gene is possibly TRBD1 (7 bases). This CDR3 is 13 amino acids long. The germline V gene encodes CDR1 SNHLY and CDR2 FYNNEI. The germline V and J ends were trimmed by 7 bases and 9 bases, with 16 bases remaining between them. The CDR3 region has the DNA TGTGCCAGCAAGGACAGGCGGGAAGGTGAGCAGTTCTTC. Protein: CASKDRREGEQFF.

This sequence joins TRBV7-6 and TRBJ2-7, with 8 bases matching TRBD2. This CDR3 is built from 14 residues. V lost 1 base and J lost 4; bases outside the gene matches: 3. Looked up from germline, CDR1 is SGHVS and CDR2 is FNYEAQ. The CDR3 DNA sequence: TGTGCCAGCAGCTTAGGACTAGCGTTTTACGAGCAGTACTTC. This encodes CASSLGLAFYEQYF.

CDR3 in amino acids: CASRYNGAGSYEQYF. The CDR3 DNA follows: TGTGCCAGCAGGTATAATGGGGCAGGGTCTTACGAGCAGTACTTC. The V call is TRBV28, the J call TRBJ2-7; perhaps TRBD1 as D (5 bases). CDR1 and CDR2 from the germline V gene are MDHEN and SYDVKM. Trimming left V 6 bases short and J 4 bases short, with 19 bases between. The CDR3 sequence is 15 residues long.

The sample holds many counts of this clonotype. V usage is TRBV5-6 and J usage is TRBJ2-2; TRBD2 matches 10 bases. The CDR3 has 14 amino acids. The germline V gene encodes CDR1 SGHDT and CDR2 YYEEEE. Losses at the gene ends were 4 bases for V and 4 bases for J; bases not matched to a gene: 1. The CDR3 nucleotides read TGTGCCAGCAGCGCTAGCGGGAGCACCGGGGAGCTGTTTTTT. It is translated as CASSASGSTGELFF.

The sample holds many counts of this clonotype. J is TRBJ2-2 and V is TRBV12-3 or TRBV12-4; D is ambiguous. Trimming removed 3 bases at V and 3 bases at J, with 11 bases between. This CDR3 is 15 amino acids long. CDR3 residues: CASSLAERDTGELFF. Here the CDR3 DNA reads TGTGCCAGCAGTTTGGCGGAAAGGGACACCGGGGAGCTGTTTTTT.